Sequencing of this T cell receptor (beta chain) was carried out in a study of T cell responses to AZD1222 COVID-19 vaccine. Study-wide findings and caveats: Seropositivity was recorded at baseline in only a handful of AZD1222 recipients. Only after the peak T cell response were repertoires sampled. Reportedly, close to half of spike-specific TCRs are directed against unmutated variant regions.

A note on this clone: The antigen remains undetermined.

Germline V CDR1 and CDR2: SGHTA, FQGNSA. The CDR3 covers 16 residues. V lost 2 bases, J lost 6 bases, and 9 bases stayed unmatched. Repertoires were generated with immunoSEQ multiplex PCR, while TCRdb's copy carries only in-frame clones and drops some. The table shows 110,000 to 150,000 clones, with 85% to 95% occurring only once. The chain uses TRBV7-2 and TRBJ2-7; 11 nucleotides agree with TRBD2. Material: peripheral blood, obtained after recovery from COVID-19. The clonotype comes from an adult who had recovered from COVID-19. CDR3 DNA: TGTGCCAGCAGCTTACGTCCCCCGCTAGCGGGAGGCGAGCAGTACTTC. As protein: CASSLRPPLAGGEQYF.